One T cell receptor beta chain is described in this entry. As yet, its antigen is unknown. The sample originates from a study of OX40 agonist ivuxolimab in advanced cancers. Study in general: Enrollees could have had prior anti-PD-1, anti-PD-L1 or anti-CTLA-4 therapy, which about 42% had received.

The CDR3 contains 16 residues. The germline V and J ends were trimmed by 6 bases and 0 bases, with 15 bases remaining between them. Germline V gene sequence: CDR1 LNHDA, CDR2 SQIVND (reference sequence). Here immunoSEQ multiplex PCR was the method, and the copy in TCRdb shows in-frame clones only, minus some. There are approximately 120,000 clones in the sample; around 93% occur only once, and under 0.85% lies in the top ten. General study findings and limits: CD4+ T cells averaged fewer expanded clones than CD8+ T cells.

The receptor was isolated from an adult with an advanced solid tumor such as melanoma, head and neck, liver or kidney cancer. Material: CD4+ or CD8+ T cells sorted from blood, obtained in a trial of the OX40 agonist ivuxolimab. The rearrangement uses TRBV19 and TRBJ1-3; TRBD1 might be the D (5 bases). In nucleotides, the CDR3 is TGTGCCAGTAGGGGACTAACAGTGCCCTCTGGAAACACCATATATTTT. It yields the protein CASRGLTVPSGNTIYF.